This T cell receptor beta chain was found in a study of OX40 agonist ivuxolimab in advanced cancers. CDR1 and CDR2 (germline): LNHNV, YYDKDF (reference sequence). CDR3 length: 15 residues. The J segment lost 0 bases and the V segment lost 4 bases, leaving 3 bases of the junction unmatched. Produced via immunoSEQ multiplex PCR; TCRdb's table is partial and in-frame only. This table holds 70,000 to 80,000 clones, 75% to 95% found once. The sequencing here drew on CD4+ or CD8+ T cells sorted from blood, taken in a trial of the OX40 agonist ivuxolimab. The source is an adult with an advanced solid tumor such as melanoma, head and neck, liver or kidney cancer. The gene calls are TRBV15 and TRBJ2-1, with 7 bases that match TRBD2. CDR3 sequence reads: CATSTWTSSYNEQFF. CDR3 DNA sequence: TGTGCCACCAGCACTTGGACTAGCTCCTACAATGAGCAGTTCTTC.